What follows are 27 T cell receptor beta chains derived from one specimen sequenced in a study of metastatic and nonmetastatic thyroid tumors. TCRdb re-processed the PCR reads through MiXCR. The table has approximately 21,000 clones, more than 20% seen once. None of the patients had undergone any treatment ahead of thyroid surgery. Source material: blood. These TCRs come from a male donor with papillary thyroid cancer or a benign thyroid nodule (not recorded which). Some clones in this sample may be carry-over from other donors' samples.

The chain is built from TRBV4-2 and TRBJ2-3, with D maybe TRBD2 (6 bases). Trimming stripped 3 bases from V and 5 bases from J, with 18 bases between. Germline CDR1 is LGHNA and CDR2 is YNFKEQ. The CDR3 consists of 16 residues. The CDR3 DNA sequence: TGTGCCAGCAGCCACGATGGGCTAGCGAATCTAGATACGCAGTATTTT. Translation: CASSHDGLANLDTQYF.

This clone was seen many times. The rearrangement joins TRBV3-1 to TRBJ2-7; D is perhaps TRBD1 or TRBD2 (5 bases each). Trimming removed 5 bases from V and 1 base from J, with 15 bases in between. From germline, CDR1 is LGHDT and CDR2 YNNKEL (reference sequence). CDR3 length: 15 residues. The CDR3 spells CASSTRLGTSYEQYF. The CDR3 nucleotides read TGTGCCAGCAGCACTCGGTTAGGGACGTCCTACGAGCAGTACTTC.

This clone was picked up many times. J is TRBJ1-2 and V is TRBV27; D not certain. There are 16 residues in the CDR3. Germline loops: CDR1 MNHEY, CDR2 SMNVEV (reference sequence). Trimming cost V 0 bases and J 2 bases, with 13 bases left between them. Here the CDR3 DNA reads TGTGCCAGCAGTTTATCGCTGCCAGGCCCCAACTATGGCTACACCTTC. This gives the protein CASSLSLPGPNYGYTF.

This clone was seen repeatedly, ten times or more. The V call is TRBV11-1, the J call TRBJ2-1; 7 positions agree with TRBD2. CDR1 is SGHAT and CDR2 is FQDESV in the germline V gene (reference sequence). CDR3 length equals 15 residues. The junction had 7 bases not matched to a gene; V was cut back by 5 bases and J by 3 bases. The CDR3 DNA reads TGTGCCAGCAGCCCACCTAGCGGCGGCTACAATGAGCAGTTCTTC. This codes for CASSPPSGGYNEQFF.

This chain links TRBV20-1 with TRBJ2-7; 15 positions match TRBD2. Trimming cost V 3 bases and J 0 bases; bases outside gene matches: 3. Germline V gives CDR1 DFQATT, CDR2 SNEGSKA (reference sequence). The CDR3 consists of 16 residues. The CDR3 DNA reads TGCAGTGCTAGCGGGACTAGCGGGAGGTTCTCCTACGAGCAGTACTTC. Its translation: CSASGTSGRFSYEQYF.

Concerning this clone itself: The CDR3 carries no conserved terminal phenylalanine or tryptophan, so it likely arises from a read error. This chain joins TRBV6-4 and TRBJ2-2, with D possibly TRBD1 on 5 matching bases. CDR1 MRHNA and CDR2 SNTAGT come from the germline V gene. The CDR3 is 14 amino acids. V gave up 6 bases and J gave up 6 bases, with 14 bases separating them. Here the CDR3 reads CASRGAEVAGELFI. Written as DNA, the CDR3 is TGTGCCAGCAGAGGGGCAGAAGTAGCCGGGGAGCTGTTTATT.

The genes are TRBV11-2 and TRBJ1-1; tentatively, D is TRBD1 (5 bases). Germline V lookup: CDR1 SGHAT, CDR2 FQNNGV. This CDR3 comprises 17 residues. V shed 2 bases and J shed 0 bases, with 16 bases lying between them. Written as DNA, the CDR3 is TGTGCCAGCAGCTTAAACTACAGAATAGGGGTGAACACTGAAGCTTTCTTT. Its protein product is CASSLNYRIGVNTEAFF.

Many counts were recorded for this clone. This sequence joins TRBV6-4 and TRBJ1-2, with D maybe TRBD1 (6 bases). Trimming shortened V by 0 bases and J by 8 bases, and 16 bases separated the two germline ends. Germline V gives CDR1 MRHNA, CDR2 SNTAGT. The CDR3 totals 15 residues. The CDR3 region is CASSDSAGQGSGYTF. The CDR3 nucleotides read TGTGCCAGCAGTGACTCGGCCGGGCAGGGGTCGGGCTACACCTTC.

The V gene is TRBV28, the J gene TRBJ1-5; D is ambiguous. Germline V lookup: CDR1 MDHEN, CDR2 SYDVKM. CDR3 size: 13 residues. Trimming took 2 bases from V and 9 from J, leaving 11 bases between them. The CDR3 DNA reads TGTGCCAGCAGTTTAGGACCGGGCAGGCCCCAGCATTTT. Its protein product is CASSLGPGRPQHF.

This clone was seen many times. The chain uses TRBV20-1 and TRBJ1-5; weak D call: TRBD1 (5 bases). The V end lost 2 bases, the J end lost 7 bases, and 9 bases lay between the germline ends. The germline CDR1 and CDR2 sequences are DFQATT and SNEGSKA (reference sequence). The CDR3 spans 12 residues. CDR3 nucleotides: TGCAGTGCTAGACAGGGTGGGCAGCCCCAGCATTTT. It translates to CSARQGGQPQHF.

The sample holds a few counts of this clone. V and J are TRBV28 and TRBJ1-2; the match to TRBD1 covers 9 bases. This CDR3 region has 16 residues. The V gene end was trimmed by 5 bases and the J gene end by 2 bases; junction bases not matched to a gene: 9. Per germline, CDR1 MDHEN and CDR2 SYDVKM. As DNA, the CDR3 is TGTGCCAGCAGTCTAACCCCCGGGACAGGGAACTATGGCTACACCTTC. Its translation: CASSLTPGTGNYGYTF.

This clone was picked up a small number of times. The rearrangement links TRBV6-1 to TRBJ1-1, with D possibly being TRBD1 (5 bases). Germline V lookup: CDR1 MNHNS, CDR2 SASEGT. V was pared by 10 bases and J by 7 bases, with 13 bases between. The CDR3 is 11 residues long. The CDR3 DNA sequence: TGTGCCATCAGCCGGGACGGTGAAGCTTTCTTT. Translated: CAISRDGEAFF.

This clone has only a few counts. CDR3 protein: CSATGQGVVRATEAFF. The CDR3 bases are TGCAGTGCTACCGGACAGGGAGTGGTTCGGGCCACTGAAGCTTTCTTT. The chain uses TRBV20-1 and TRBJ1-1; 8 bases are shared with TRBD1. Germline V CDR1 and CDR2: DFQATT, SNEGSKA (reference sequence). This CDR3 is 16 amino acids long. Germline trimming cut 4 bases from V and 4 bases from J; bases unmatched to any gene: 14.

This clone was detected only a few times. This chain's CDR3 is CASTEQGMKETQYF. CDR3 nucleotide sequence: TGCGCCAGCACGGAACAGGGGATGAAAGAGACCCAGTACTTC. This chain links TRBV10-1 with TRBJ2-5; TRBD1 aligns across 7 bases. The trim removed 7 bases at V and 3 bases at J, leaving 8 bases unmatched. This CDR3 region has 14 residues. Germline V lookup: CDR1 WNHNN, CDR2 SYGVQD (reference sequence).

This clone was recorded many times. The CDR3 DNA is TGTGCCAGCAGCTCACTAGCGGGAGGAGAGAATGAGCAGTTCTTC. It encodes CASSSLAGGENEQFF. The rearrangement links TRBV5-6 to TRBJ2-1; 12 nucleotides line up with TRBD2. CDR1 and CDR2 (germline): SGHDT, YYEEEE. The CDR3 covers 15 residues. V lost 3 bases to trimming and J lost 7 bases; unmatched junction nucleotides: 5.

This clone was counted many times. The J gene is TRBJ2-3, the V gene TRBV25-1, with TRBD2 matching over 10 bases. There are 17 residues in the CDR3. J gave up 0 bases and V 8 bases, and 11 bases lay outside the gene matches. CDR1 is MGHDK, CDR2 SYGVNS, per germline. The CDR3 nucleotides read TGTGCCAGCGGAAACCCCACTAGCGGGATTAGCACAGATACGCAGTATTTT. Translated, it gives CASGNPTSGISTDTQYF.

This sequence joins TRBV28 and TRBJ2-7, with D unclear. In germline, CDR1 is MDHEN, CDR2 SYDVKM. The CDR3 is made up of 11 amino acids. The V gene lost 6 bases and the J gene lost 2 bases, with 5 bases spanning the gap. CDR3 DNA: TGTGCCAGCAGACACACCTACGAGCAGTACTTC. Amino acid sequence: CASRHTYEQYF.

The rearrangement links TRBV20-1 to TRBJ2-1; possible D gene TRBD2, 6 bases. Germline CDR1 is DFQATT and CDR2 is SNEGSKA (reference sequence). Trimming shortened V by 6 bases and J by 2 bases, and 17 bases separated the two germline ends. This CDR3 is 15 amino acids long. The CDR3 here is CSARPRDSTYNEQFF. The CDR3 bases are TGCAGTGCCAGACCCCGGGACTCCACCTACAATGAGCAGTTCTTC.

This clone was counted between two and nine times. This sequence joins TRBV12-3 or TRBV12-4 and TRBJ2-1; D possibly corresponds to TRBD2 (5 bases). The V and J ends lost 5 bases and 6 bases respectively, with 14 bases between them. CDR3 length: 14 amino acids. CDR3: CASSPREVRNEQFF. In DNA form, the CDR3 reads TGTGCCAGCAGTCCCCGGGAAGTACGCAATGAGCAGTTCTTC.

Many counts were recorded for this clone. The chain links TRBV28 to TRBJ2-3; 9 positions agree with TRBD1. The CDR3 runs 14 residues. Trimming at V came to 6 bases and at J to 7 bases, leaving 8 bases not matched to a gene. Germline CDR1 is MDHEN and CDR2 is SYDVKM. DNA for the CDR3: TGTGCCAGCAGGAACCGGGACAGGGCTTATACGCAGTATTTT. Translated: CASRNRDRAYTQYF.

CDR3 amino acids: CSASVDRTYGYTF. In nucleotides, the CDR3 is TGCAGTGCTAGCGTAGACAGGACCTATGGCTACACCTTC. The genes are TRBV20-1 and TRBJ1-2; possibly TRBD1 for D (6 bases). V was cut by 3 bases and J by 4 bases, with 12 bases left in between. The V gene's germline CDR1 is DFQATT and CDR2 SNEGSKA (reference sequence). The CDR3 runs 13 residues.

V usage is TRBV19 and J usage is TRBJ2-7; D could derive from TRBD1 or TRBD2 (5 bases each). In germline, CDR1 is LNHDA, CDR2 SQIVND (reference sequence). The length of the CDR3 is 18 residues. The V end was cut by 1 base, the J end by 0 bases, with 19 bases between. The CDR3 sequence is CASSIAVGARGRSYEQYF. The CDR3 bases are TGTGCCAGTAGTATAGCAGTCGGGGCAAGGGGACGCTCCTACGAGCAGTACTTC. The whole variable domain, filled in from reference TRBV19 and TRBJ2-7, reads DGGITQSPKYLFRKEGQNVTLSCEQNLNHDAMYWYRQDPGQGLRLIYYSQIVNDFQKGDIAEGYSVSREKKESFPLTVTSAQKNPTAFYLCASSIAVGARGRSYEQYFGPGTRLTVT.

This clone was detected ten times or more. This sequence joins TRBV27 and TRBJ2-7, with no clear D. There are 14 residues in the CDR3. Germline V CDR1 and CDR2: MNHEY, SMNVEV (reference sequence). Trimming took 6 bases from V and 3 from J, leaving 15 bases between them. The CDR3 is CASSLRGYGYEQYF. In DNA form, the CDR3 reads TGTGCCAGCAGCCTCCGTGGATATGGCTACGAGCAGTACTTC.

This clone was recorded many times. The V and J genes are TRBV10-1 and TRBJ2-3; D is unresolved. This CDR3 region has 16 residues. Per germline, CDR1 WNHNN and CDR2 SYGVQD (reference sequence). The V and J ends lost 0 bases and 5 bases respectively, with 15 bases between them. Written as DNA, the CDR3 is TGCGCCAGCAGTGAGTCGAAGGGCAGGTTGAGAGATACGCAGTATTTT. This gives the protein CASSESKGRLRDTQYF.

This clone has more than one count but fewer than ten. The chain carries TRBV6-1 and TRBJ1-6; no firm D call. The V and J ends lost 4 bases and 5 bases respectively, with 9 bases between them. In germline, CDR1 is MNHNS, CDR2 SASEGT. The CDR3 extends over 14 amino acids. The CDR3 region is CASSALADNSPLHF. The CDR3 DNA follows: TGTGCCAGCAGTGCCCTAGCGGATAATTCACCCCTCCACTTT.

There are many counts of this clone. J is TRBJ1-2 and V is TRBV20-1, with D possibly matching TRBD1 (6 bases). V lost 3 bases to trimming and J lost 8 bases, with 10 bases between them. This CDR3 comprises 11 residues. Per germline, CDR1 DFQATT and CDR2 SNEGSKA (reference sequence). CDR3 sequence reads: CSASRGEGYTF. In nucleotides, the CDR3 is TGCAGTGCTAGTAGGGGGGAAGGCTACACCTTC.

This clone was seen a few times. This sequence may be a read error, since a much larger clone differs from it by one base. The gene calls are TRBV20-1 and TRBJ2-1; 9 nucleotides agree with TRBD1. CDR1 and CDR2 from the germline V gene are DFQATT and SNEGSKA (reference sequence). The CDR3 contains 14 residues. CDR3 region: CSARRDRAYNGQFF. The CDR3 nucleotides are TGCAGTGCTAGACGGGACAGGGCCTACAATGGGCAGTTCTTC.